The present T cell receptor beta chain was sequenced within a study of T-cell reconstitution after alpha-beta-depleted transplantation in children. The sample holds a few counts of this clonotype. Unique molecular identifiers were incorporated when the TCRbeta library was constructed. Each CDR3 protein gets one entry after TCRdb re-called the PCR reads with MiXCR. The sample has 300,000 to 400,000 distinct CDR3 sequences, about 16% seen once. The source material was PBMCs, mostly from graft donor cells, sampled 360 days after TCRalphabeta/CD19-depleted stem cell transplant. The receptor comes from a male patient under 10 years old who had a stem cell transplant for acute lymphoblastic leukemia, so the T cells may come from the graft donor.

CDR3 bases: TGTGCCAGCAGCTTAGACCTCTGGCGGGAGGGCACAGATACGCAGTATTTT. Its protein product is CASSLDLWREGTDTQYF. The chain combines TRBV11-2 with TRBJ2-3; 8 bases are a match to TRBD2. The J segment lost 1 base and the V segment lost 0 bases, leaving 6 bases of the junction unmatched. The CDR3 sequence is 17 residues long. The germline V gene has CDR1 SGHAT and CDR2 FQNNGV.